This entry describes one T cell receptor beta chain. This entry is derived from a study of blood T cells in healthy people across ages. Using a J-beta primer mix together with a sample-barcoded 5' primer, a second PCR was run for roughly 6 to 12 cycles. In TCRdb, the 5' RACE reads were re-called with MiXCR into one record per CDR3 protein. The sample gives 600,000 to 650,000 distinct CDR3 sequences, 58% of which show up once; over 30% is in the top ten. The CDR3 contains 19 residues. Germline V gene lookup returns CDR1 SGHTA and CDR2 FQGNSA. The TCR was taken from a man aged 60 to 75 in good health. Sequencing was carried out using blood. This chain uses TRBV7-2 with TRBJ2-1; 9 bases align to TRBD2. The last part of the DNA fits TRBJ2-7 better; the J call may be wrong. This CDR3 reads CASSLAPNSGGSSYNEQYF. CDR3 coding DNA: TGTGCCAGCAGCTTAGCACCTAATAGCGGGGGCAGCTCCTACAATGAGCAGTACTTC.